This T cell receptor (beta chain) is from a study of blood T cell repertoires in COVID-19. For the study at large: Acute and convalescent COVID-19 samples came from the United States, Italy and Spain. PBMCs, B-cell-depleted T cells, or T cells were the source of the cDNA or gDNA that made up the material.

In the study's own analysis: Estimation of nucleated cell counts was performed using reference gene primer amplification. Profiled with immunoSEQ multiplex PCR; TCRdb holds only in-frame clones, not every one. The V and J calls and the clone size are those of that table, but D and trimming were determined from the DNA. The table shows 250,000 or so clones, with more than 70% occurring only once. Sequences were obtained from peripheral blood. The sequence derives from a woman aged 55-69 years with acute or convalescent COVID-19.

CDR3 in amino acids: CASSFIGLAVETQYF. CDR3 nucleotide sequence: TGTGCCAGCAGTTTTATAGGACTAGCGGTGGAGACCCAGTACTTC. The chain employs TRBV27 and TRBJ2-5, with 10 bases matching TRBD2. This CDR3 comprises 15 residues. J gave up 5 bases and V 3 bases, and 6 bases lay outside the gene matches. CDR1 and CDR2 from the germline V gene are MNHEY and SMNVEV (reference sequence).